Below, one T cell receptor (beta chain) is given with its context. As yet, its antigen is unknown. The entry originates in a study of regulatory T cells. Broader study findings: Hydrophobic residues at CDR3 positions 6 and 7 were enriched in conventional CD4+ T cells of CD3G-deficient patients.

Primers: 52 TRBV forward and 13 TRBJ reverse. Some clones are missing from TCRdb's copy, which holds only in-frame ones; the method was immunoSEQ multiplex PCR. The data contain under 30,000 clones, around nine tenths of them seen just once; the ten biggest clones take up 1.3%. Patients aged 2 to 39 years had fewer naive T cells. CDR3 length equals 14 residues. Germline CDR1 reads ENHRY; CDR2 reads SYGVKD. V was pared by 3 bases and J by 7 bases, with 6 bases of the junction left unmatched. The V and J genes are TRBV10-3 and TRBJ2-3, with 8 positions matching TRBD2. The sample taken for sequencing was conventional CD4+ T cells sorted from blood. The TCR sequence derives from a child aged 5 to 17 with CD3G deficiency. The chain's CDR3 is CAISESGRGNTQYF. As DNA, the CDR3 is TGTGCCATCAGTGAAAGCGGGAGAGGGAATACGCAGTATTTT.